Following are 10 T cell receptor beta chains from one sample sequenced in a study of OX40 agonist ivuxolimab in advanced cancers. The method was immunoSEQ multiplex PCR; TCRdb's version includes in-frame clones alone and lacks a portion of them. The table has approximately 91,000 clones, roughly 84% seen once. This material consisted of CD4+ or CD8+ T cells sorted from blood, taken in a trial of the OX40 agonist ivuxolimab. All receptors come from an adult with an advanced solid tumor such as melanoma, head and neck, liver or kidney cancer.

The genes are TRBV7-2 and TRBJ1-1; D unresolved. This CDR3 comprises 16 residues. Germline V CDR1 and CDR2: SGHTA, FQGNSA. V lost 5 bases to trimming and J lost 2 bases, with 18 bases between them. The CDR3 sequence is CASSPIDGLGNTEAFF. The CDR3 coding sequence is TGTGCCAGCAGCCCCATCGACGGGTTAGGCAACACTGAAGCTTTCTTT.

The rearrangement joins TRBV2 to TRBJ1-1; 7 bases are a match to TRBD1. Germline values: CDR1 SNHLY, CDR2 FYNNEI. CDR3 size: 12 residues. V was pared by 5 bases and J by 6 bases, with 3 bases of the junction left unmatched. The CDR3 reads CASSTQGAEAFF. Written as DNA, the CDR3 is TGTGCCAGCAGTACCCAGGGGGCTGAAGCTTTCTTT. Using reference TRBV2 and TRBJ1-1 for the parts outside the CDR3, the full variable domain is EPEVTQTPSHQVTQMGQEVILRCVPISNHLYFYWYRQILGQKVEFLVSFYNNEISEKSEIFDDQFSVERPDGSNFTLKIRSTKLEDSAMYFCASSTQGAEAFFGQGTRLTVV.

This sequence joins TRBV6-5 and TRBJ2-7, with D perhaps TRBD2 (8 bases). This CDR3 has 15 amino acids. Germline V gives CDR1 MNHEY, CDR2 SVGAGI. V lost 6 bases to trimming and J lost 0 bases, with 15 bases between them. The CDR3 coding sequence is TGTGCCAGCAGGGGTAGCGGGGACAGCTCCTACGAGCAGTACTTC. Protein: CASRGSGDSSYEQYF.

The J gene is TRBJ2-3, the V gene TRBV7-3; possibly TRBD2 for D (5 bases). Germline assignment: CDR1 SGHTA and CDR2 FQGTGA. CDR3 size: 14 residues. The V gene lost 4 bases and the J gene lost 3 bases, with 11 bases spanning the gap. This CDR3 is CASSSLTRTDTQYF. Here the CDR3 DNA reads TGTGCCAGCAGCTCTCTCACTAGAACAGATACGCAGTATTTT.

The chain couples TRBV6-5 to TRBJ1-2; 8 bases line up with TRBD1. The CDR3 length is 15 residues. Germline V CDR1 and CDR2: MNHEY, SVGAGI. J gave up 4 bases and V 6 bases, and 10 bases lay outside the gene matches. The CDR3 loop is CASSVGQGTTYGYTF. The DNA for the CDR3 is TGTGCCAGCAGCGTTGGACAGGGAACCACCTATGGCTACACCTTC.

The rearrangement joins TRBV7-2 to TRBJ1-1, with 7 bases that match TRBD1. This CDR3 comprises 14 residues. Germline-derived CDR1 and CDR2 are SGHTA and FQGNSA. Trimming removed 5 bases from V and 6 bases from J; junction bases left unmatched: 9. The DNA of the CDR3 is TGTGCCAGCAGCCCGGCCAGGGGGTTAGCTGAAGCTTTCTTT. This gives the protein CASSPARGLAEAFF.

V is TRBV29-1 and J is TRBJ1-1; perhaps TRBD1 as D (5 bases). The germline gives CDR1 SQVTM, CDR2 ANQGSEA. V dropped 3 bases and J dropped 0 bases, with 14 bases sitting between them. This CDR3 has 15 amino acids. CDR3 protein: CSVEGRGAMNTEAFF. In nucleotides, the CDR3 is TGCAGCGTTGAGGGACGGGGAGCTATGAACACTGAAGCTTTCTTT.

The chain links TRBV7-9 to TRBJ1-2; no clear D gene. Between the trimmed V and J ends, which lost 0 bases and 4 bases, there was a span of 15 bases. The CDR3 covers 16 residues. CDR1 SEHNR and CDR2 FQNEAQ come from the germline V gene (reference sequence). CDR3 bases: TGTGCCAGCAGCTTAGCGCAGGAGAGGGCACCCTATGGCTACACCTTC. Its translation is CASSLAQERAPYGYTF.

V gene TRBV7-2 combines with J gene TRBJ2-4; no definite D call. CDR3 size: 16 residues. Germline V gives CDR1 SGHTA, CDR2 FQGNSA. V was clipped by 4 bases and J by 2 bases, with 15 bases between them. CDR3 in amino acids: CASSSARGDTKNIQYF. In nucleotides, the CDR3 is TGTGCCAGCAGCTCTGCTAGAGGAGATACCAAAAACATTCAGTACTTC.

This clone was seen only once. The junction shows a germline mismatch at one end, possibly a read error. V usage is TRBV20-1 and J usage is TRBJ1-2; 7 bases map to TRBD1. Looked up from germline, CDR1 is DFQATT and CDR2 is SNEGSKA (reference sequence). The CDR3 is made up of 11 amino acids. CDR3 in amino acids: CSARGTDGYTF. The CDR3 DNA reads TGCAGTGCCAGAGGGACAGATGGCTACACCTTC.